This TCR beta chain derives from a study of shared clonotypes between healthy human individuals. Notes on the study in general: Relative to clonotypes present in all four donors, those not shared had lower generation probabilities.

Worth noting for this clone: Its antigen remains unidentified.

Naive CD4+ cells were CD45RA-selected; the remaining cells were memory. Measured with immunoSEQ multiplex PCR; TCRdb has only the in-frame clones, and not every one. The table has over a million clones, around 76% seen once. The sequenced sample consisted of memory CD4+ T cells sorted from blood. Subset of the sample: CD45RA-negative fraction. The receptor comes from a man aged 18 to 29 in good health.

The CDR3 reads CASSYSAGGETQYF. DNA for the CDR3: TGTGCCAGCAGTTACTCCGCGGGGGGGGAGACCCAGTACTTC. The J gene is TRBJ2-5, the V gene TRBV6-5; TRBD2 agrees at 9 bases. This CDR3 comprises 14 residues. Losses at the gene ends were 0 bases for V and 5 bases for J; bases not matched to a gene: 1. Germline V CDR1 and CDR2: MNHEY, SVGAGI.